The 14 T cell receptor beta chains below were found in one sample sequenced in a study of T cells after somatic rescue of genetic block. Clones were read by immunoSEQ multiplex PCR, and TCRdb kept only the in-frame ones, dropping some. The sample carries roughly 71,000 clones, roughly 93% recorded once. The sequenced sample was peripheral blood mononuclear cells (PBMCs). The source is a man aged 25-45 years.

This clone has just one count. The chain has TRBV4-3 and TRBJ2-1, with 8 bases aligning to TRBD2. CDR3 size: 15 residues. CDR1 is LGHNA, CDR2 YSLEER, per germline. V shed 1 base, J shed 3 bases, and the junction held 2 bases outside the gene matches. DNA for the CDR3: TGCGCCAGCAGCCAAGGCACTAGCGGCTACAATGAGCAGTTCTTC. Its translation: CASSQGTSGYNEQFF.

The rearrangement uses TRBV27 and TRBJ2-3, with a weak D call TRBD1 (6 bases). The CDR3 extends over 16 amino acids. V was trimmed by 7 bases and J by 3 bases, leaving 20 bases between them. Germline-derived CDR1 and CDR2 are MNHEY and SMNVEV (reference sequence). In DNA, the CDR3 is TGTGCCAGCAAGTTGTCCCAGGGGCTCATGACAGATACGCAGTATTTT. It encodes CASKLSQGLMTDTQYF.

The CDR3 sequence: CASRLGQGITEAFF. In nucleotides, the CDR3 is TGTGCCAGCAGGCTGGGACAGGGGATCACTGAAGCTTTCTTT. The chain combines TRBV27 with TRBJ1-1, with 10 bases that match TRBD1. The CDR3 has 14 amino acids. Germline CDR1 and CDR2: MNHEY and SMNVEV (reference sequence). With 6 bases clipped from V and 4 bases from J, the junction kept 5 bases outside the gene matches.

J is TRBJ2-1 and V is TRBV7-9; D unclear. The CDR3 contains 11 residues. The germline gives CDR1 SEHNR, CDR2 FQNEAQ (reference sequence). The ends were cut back, 2 bases at V and 8 bases at J, with 4 bases in the middle. CDR3: CASSLHHEQFF. The DNA for the CDR3 is TGTGCCAGCAGCTTACATCATGAGCAGTTCTTC.

The chain recombines TRBV30 with TRBJ2-4; 10 bases align to TRBD2. Trimming at V came to 3 bases and at J to 0 bases, leaving 5 bases not matched to a gene. Germline V gene data show CDR1 as GTSNPN and CDR2 as SVGIG (reference sequence). The CDR3 has 16 amino acids. In nucleotides, the CDR3 is TGTGCCTGGAGGAAGAGCGGGGGGGAAGCCAAAAACATTCAGTACTTC. Residues: CAWRKSGGEAKNIQYF.

This rearrangement joins TRBV18 to TRBJ2-7, with 9 positions matching TRBD2. V shed 1 base and J 5 bases; nucleotides not matched to a gene: 9. Germline loops: CDR1 KGHSH, CDR2 LQKENI. This CDR3 region has 16 residues. CDR3 coding DNA: TGTGCCAGCTCACCACAAGTAGCGGGAGCAATCGACGAGCAGTACTTC. This encodes CASSPQVAGAIDEQYF.

The rearrangement links TRBV15 to TRBJ2-6; D unclear. The CDR3 runs to 19 residues. Trimming removed 1 base at V and 1 base at J, with 17 bases between. Germline-derived CDR1 and CDR2 are LNHNV and YYDKDF (reference sequence). In nucleotides, the CDR3 is TGTGCCACCAGCAGAGGGCGGTCAGTTATCGGGTCTGGGGCCAACGTCCTGACTTTC. It codes for CATSRGRSVIGSGANVLTF.

V usage is TRBV15 and J usage is TRBJ2-1; tentative D call: TRBD2 (6 bases). This CDR3 is 15 amino acids long. The V end lost 4 bases, the J end lost 6 bases, and 16 bases lay between the germline ends. CDR1 is LNHNV and CDR2 is YYDKDF in the germline V gene (reference sequence). CDR3 sequence (DNA): TGTGCCACCAGCACGGGACTCCTCGAACCCAATGAGCAGTTCTTC. The encoded protein is CATSTGLLEPNEQFF.

V usage is TRBV6-5 and J usage is TRBJ2-1, with D possibly TRBD1 on 6 matching bases. This CDR3 has 15 residues. Trimming removed 6 bases at V and 4 bases at J, with 16 bases between. Germline values: CDR1 MNHEY, CDR2 SVGAGI. The CDR3 spells CASRPTLQGYNEQFF. In DNA form, the CDR3 reads TGTGCCAGCAGACCTACCCTTCAGGGGTACAATGAGCAGTTCTTC.

The chain recombines TRBV7-2 with TRBJ2-1; D might be TRBD1 or TRBD2, each matching 5 bases. Looked up from germline, CDR1 is SGHTA and CDR2 is FQGNSA. Trimming stripped 4 bases from V and 5 bases from J, with 15 bases between. The CDR3 is made up of 15 amino acids. For the CDR3, the DNA is TGTGCCAGCAGCTACCGCCCGGGGACGGACAATGAGCAGTTCTTC. Protein product: CASSYRPGTDNEQFF.

The chain combines TRBV5-1 with TRBJ1-1; the D gene is possibly TRBD1 (5 bases). The CDR3 is 13 amino acids. Trimming stripped 4 bases from V and 4 bases from J, with 11 bases between. From germline, CDR1 is SGHRS and CDR2 YFSETQ. For the CDR3, the DNA is TGCGCCAGCAGCCCGTGGGGGGGCACTGAAGCTTTCTTT. This codes for CASSPWGGTEAFF. Looking up the rest from reference TRBV5-1 and TRBJ1-1 gives the full variable domain: KAGVTQTPRYLIKTRGQQVTLSCSPISGHRSVSWYQQTPGQGLQFLFEYFSETQRNKGNFPGRFSGRQFSNSRSEMNVSTLELGDSALYLCASSPWGGTEAFFGQGTRLTVV.

V usage is TRBV7-2 and J usage is TRBJ2-1; TRBD1 matches 8 bases. V was clipped by 5 bases and J by 2 bases; unmatched bases: 5. CDR1 and CDR2 (germline): SGHTA, FQGNSA. CDR3 length: 15 amino acids. DNA of the CDR3: TGTGCCAGCAGCCTCGGACAGGGAACCTACAATGAGCAGTTCTTC. Its translation is CASSLGQGTYNEQFF.

The chain links TRBV5-6 to TRBJ1-2; tentative D call: TRBD1 (5 bases). The CDR3 consists of 13 residues. Trimming left V 4 bases short and J 8 bases short, with 15 bases between. Germline V lookup: CDR1 SGHDT, CDR2 YYEEEE. The CDR3 coding sequence is TGTGCCAGCAGCGACTTAGGGGCGGAGGGCTACACCTTC. Protein: CASSDLGAEGYTF. Together with reference TRBV5-6 and TRBJ1-2, the CDR3 gives the full variable domain: DAGVTQSPTHLIKTRGQQVTLRCSPKSGHDTVSWYQQALGQGPQFIFQYYEEEERQRGNFPDRFSGHQFPNYSSELNVNALLLGDSALYLCASSDLGAEGYTFGSGTRLTVV.

This chain joins TRBV5-6 and TRBJ1-1, with TRBD1 as a possible D gene (5 bases). This CDR3 is built from 16 residues. CDR1 is SGHDT, CDR2 YYEEEE, per germline. Trimming took 0 bases from V and 6 from J, leaving 18 bases between them. CDR3 in DNA: TGTGCCAGCAGCTTGGCCAGGGTCTTCGATAAGGCTGAAGCTTTCTTT. It specifies CASSLARVFDKAEAFF.